The following is a TCR beta chain sequence with its context. Its antigen is currently unknown. The PCR ran on 60 Vbeta and 13 Jbeta primers. Profiled with immunoSEQ multiplex PCR; TCRdb holds only in-frame clones, not every one. This sample has roughly 180,000 clones, with roughly 80% found just once. This sample was included in a study of cytomegalovirus exposure and HLA in healthy donors. Study information: A data release that came early held roughly 80 million unique TCRs from HLA-typed donors. Study observations and caveats: Prior analysis indicated that the majority of TCR beta V segments exhibited productivity approximately 87% or approximately 30% of the time. Later on, an analysis tied some 17,000 TCR beta sequences to HLA alleles at 0.05 false discovery rate.

In germline, CDR1 is MRHNA, CDR2 SNTAGT. V was pared by 3 bases and J by 8 bases, with 10 bases of the junction left unmatched. CDR3 size: 17 residues. The chain uses TRBV6-4 and TRBJ2-3; 14 nucleotides line up with TRBD2. The sample consisted of PBMCs. The sequence came from a female donor in good health and CMV-seronegative. In DNA, the CDR3 is TGTGCCAGCAGTGAGCGGCCCGGGACTAGCGGGAGAGGTACGCAGTATTTT. Translation gives CASSERPGTSGRGTQYF.